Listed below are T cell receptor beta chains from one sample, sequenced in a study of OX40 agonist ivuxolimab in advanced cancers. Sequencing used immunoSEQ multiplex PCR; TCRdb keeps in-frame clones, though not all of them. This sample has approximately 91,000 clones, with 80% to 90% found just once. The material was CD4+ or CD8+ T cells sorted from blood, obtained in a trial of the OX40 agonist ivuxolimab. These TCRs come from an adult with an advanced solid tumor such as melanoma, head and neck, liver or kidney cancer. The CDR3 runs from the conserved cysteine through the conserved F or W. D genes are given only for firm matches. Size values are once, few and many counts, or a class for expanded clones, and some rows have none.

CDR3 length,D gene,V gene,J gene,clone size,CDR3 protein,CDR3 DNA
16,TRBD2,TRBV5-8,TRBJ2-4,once,CALGGSGGLAKNIQYF,TGTGCCCTTGGGGGTAGCGGGGGATTAGCCAAAAACATTCAGTACTTC
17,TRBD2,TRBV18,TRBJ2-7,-,CASSPQRGGVLVNEQYF,TGTGCCAGCTCACCACAGCGGGGTGGGGTCCTAGTGAACGAGCAGTACTTC
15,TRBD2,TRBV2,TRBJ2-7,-,CASSEVDGGGYEQYF,TGTGCCAGCAGTGAAGTGGACGGGGGGGGCTACGAGCAGTACTTC
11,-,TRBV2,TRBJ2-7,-,CASSEAREQYF,TGTGCCAGCAGTGAGGCCCGCGAGCAGTACTTC
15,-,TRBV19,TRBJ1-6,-,CASSSGSLYNSPLHF,TGTGCCAGTAGTTCCGGGAGCCTCTATAATTCACCCCTCCACTTT
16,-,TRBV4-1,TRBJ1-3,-,CASSQGADNSGNTIYF,TGCGCCAGCAGCCAAGGGGCTGATAACTCTGGAAACACCATATATTTT
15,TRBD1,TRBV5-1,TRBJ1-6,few,CASSLTGGDNSPLHF,TGCGCCAGCAGCTTGACAGGGGGCGATAATTCACCCCTCCACTTT
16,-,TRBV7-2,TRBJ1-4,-,CASSRDGGQTNEKLFF,TGTGCCAGCAGCCGGGACGGAGGACAAACTAATGAAAAACTGTTTTTT
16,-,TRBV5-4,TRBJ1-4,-,CASSLKSGKANEKLFF,TGTGCCAGCAGCCTAAAATCAGGGAAGGCTAATGAAAAACTGTTTTTT
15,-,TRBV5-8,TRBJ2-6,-,CASSLVVFGANVLTF,TGTGCCAGCAGCTTGGTAGTCTTTGGGGCCAACGTCCTGACTTTC
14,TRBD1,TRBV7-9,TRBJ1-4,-,CASSRTGGNEKLFF,TGTGCCAGCAGCAGGACAGGGGGGAATGAAAAACTGTTTTTT
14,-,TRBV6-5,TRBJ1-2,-,CASSSNPDSYGYTF,TGTGCCAGCAGTTCGAACCCGGACAGCTATGGCTACACCTTC
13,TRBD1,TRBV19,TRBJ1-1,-,CASIRRGQTEAFF,TGTGCCAGTATTCGGAGGGGGCAAACTGAAGCTTTCTTT